The 22 T cell receptor beta chains given below trace back to one sample, sequenced in a study of T cell changes during pregnancy in multiple sclerosis. The table came from immunoSEQ multiplex PCR; TCRdb's copy has only in-frame clones and leaves some out. The data contain about 85,000 clones, about 89% of them singletons. Sequencing was performed on peripheral blood, taken in the first trimester of pregnancy. These receptors originate from a female donor with multiple sclerosis, enrolled in a pregnancy study.

The chain links TRBV7-9 to TRBJ2-7; 10 bases agree with TRBD1. V trimming: 4 bases; J trimming: 7 bases; junction bases outside the gene matches: 7. The V gene's germline CDR1 is SEHNR and CDR2 FQNEAQ (reference sequence). The CDR3 length is 14 residues. CDR3 sequence (DNA): TGTGCCAGCAGCTCTGGACAGGGGGTCCAAGAGCAGTACTTC. Translation: CASSSGQGVQEQYF.

The chain employs TRBV28 and TRBJ1-3; tentatively, D is TRBD1 (5 bases). This CDR3 is 14 amino acids long. Germline lookup yields CDR1 MDHEN and CDR2 SYDVKM. The V gene lost 5 bases and the J gene lost 4 bases, with 12 bases spanning the gap. Written as DNA, the CDR3 is TGTGCCAGCAGTGACTCGGGGGTGGGAAACACCATATATTTT. This sequence encodes CASSDSGVGNTIYF.

The chain recombines TRBV11-2 with TRBJ2-3; TRBD2 agrees at 15 bases. Germline V gives CDR1 SGHAT, CDR2 FQNNGV. V shed 5 bases and J 3 bases; nucleotides not matched to a gene: 6. The CDR3 is 17 amino acids. CDR3 loop: CASSPWTSGRATDTQYF. The CDR3 coding sequence is TGTGCCAGCAGCCCATGGACTAGCGGGAGGGCAACAGATACGCAGTATTTT.

The chain combines TRBV4-3 with TRBJ1-2, with 8 bases lining up with TRBD1. This CDR3 has 17 amino acids. V was clipped by 0 bases and J by 5 bases; unmatched bases: 11. Germline V gene sequence: CDR1 LGHNA, CDR2 YSLEER. The CDR3 bases are TGCGCCAGCAGCCAAGAGGGCCCGGACAGGGCTTATTATGGCTACACCTTC. Translating it yields CASSQEGPDRAYYGYTF.

The chain recombines TRBV18 with TRBJ2-1; D perhaps matches TRBD2 (6 bases). The CDR3 has 14 residues. CDR1 is KGHSH, CDR2 LQKENI, per germline. V lost 3 bases and J lost 7, with 13 bases in between. CDR3 sequence (DNA): TGTGCCAGCTCACCCAACCTAGCGACTAATGAGCAGTTCTTC. Protein product: CASSPNLATNEQFF.

The rearrangement links TRBV7-3 to TRBJ2-6; D not certain. V was pared by 0 bases and J by 2 bases, with 11 bases between. CDR3 length equals 17 residues. CDR1 is SGHTA, CDR2 FQGTGA, per germline. The DNA of the CDR3 is TGTGCCAGCAGCTTAACTACGGCACGGGCTGGGGCCAACGTCCTGACTTTC. Residues: CASSLTTARAGANVLTF.

This sequence joins TRBV7-8 and TRBJ2-5, with D possibly TRBD2 on 6 matching bases. Trimming stripped 5 bases from V and 5 bases from J, with 15 bases between. The CDR3 is made up of 14 amino acids. From germline, CDR1 is SGHVS and CDR2 FQNEAQ. CDR3 amino acids: CASSINLALETQYF. The CDR3 bases are TGTGCCAGCAGCATCAATCTAGCGTTGGAGACCCAGTACTTC.

This clone was counted ten times or more. The rearrangement links TRBV2 to TRBJ1-5; 10 bases agree with TRBD1. The CDR3 loop spans 17 amino acids. V was pared by 6 bases and J by 0 bases, with 8 bases of the junction left unmatched. Germline V CDR1 and CDR2: SNHLY, FYNNEI. The chain's CDR3 is CASSRQGAATSNQPQHF. CDR3 bases: TGTGCCAGCAGCCGACAGGGGGCCGCAACTAGCAATCAGCCCCAGCATTTT.

The chain links TRBV2 to TRBJ2-2; 7 bases match TRBD2. V lost 8 bases, J lost 6 bases, and 9 bases stayed unmatched. CDR1 is SNHLY and CDR2 is FYNNEI in the germline V gene. The CDR3 is made up of 14 amino acids. The CDR3: CASRWGSGSGELFF. As DNA, the CDR3 is TGTGCCAGCCGTTGGGGTAGCGGGTCCGGGGAGCTGTTTTTT.

This sequence joins TRBV9 and TRBJ2-7; 9 positions match TRBD2. V gave up 3 bases and J gave up 3 bases; unmatched junction bases: 7. The CDR3 has 15 amino acids. In germline, CDR1 is SGDLS, CDR2 YYNGEE. The CDR3 spells CASSDGLAQIYEQYF. CDR3 coding DNA: TGTGCCAGCAGCGACGGACTAGCGCAGATCTACGAGCAGTACTTC.

V gene TRBV5-6 combines with J gene TRBJ1-2; maybe TRBD1 (5 bases). CDR1 and CDR2 from the germline V gene are SGHDT and YYEEEE. With 4 bases removed from V and 7 bases from J, the gap between germline ends came to 17 bases. This CDR3 has 14 amino acids. CDR3 loop: CASSLPPSTGGYTF. The CDR3, as DNA: TGTGCCAGCAGCCTACCACCAAGTACAGGTGGCTACACCTTC.

This clone appeared a few times. The CDR3 protein is CASSRSGTANEKLFF. CDR3 bases: TGTGCCAGCAGCCGTTCCGGGACAGCGAATGAAAAACTGTTTTTT. The chain employs TRBV25-1 and TRBJ1-4; 7 bases are a match to TRBD1. The CDR3 is 15 residues long. Unmatched junction bases numbered 9, after V lost 6 bases and J lost 5 bases. Germline lookup yields CDR1 MGHDK and CDR2 SYGVNS.

This sequence joins TRBV11-3 and TRBJ2-1; 12 positions match TRBD2. The CDR3 totals 16 residues. Losses at the gene ends were 5 bases for V and 9 bases for J; bases not matched to a gene: 11. Germline V gives CDR1 SGHNT, CDR2 YENEEA. The CDR3: CASSQTTSGGHSEQFF. CDR3 nucleotides: TGTGCCAGCAGCCAGACTACTAGCGGGGGGCATTCTGAGCAGTTCTTC.

This clone was recorded once. This chain uses TRBV4-1 with TRBJ2-1; 7 bases are shared with TRBD2. Looked up from germline, CDR1 is MGHRA and CDR2 is YSYEKL. Trimming removed 0 bases from V and 0 bases from J; junction bases left unmatched: 8. CDR3 length: 18 residues. The CDR3 is CASSQDLEGGSSYNEQFF. CDR3 nucleotide sequence: TGCGCCAGCAGCCAAGATCTCGAGGGAGGGTCCTCCTACAATGAGCAGTTCTTC.

The chain uses TRBV9 and TRBJ2-3, with D perhaps TRBD2 (7 bases). The length of the CDR3 is 15 residues. Germline V CDR1 and CDR2: SGDLS, YYNGEE. Between the trimmed V and J ends, which lost 0 bases and 3 bases, there was a span of 11 bases. CDR3 region: CASSVGGGLTDTQYF. CDR3 coding DNA: TGTGCCAGCAGCGTAGGGGGGGGCCTGACAGATACGCAGTATTTT.

This clone was observed a single time. This chain joins TRBV6-6 and TRBJ1-1; D is undetermined. CDR1 is MNHNY, CDR2 SVGAGI, per germline (reference sequence). The CDR3 runs 11 residues. V lost 7 bases and J lost 3, with 6 bases in between. The CDR3 DNA follows: TGTGCCAGCATCCAATACACTGAAGCTTTCTTT. As protein: CASIQYTEAFF.

V and J are TRBV4-2 and TRBJ2-5; 8 bases are shared with TRBD1. The V gene's germline CDR1 is LGHNA and CDR2 YNFKEQ. With V trimmed by 4 bases and J by 0 bases, 1 base remained unmatched. CDR3 length equals 14 residues. The CDR3 here is CASSPTGDQETQYF. CDR3 DNA: TGTGCCAGCAGCCCGACAGGGGACCAAGAGACCCAGTACTTC.

V and J are TRBV7-3 and TRBJ2-2; a possible D gene is TRBD2 (6 bases). The CDR3 extends over 15 amino acids. Per the germline V gene, CDR1 is SGHTA and CDR2 is FQGTGA. The ends were cut back, 2 bases at V and 2 bases at J, with 9 bases in the middle. The CDR3 here is CASSLGGTNTGELFF. The DNA for the CDR3 is TGTGCCAGCAGCTTAGGGGGGACTAACACCGGGGAGCTGTTTTTT.

The CDR3 is CAWQALKNTEAFF. The CDR3 DNA reads as TGTGCCTGGCAGGCCCTGAAAAACACTGAAGCTTTCTTT. The chain combines TRBV30 with TRBJ1-1; D ambiguous. CDR1 GTSNPN and CDR2 SVGIG come from the germline V gene (reference sequence). The CDR3 runs 13 residues. Trimming left V 5 bases short and J 2 bases short, with 12 bases between.

The gene calls are TRBV10-3 and TRBJ1-2; 9 bases agree with TRBD1. Per the germline V gene, CDR1 is ENHRY and CDR2 is SYGVKD. V lost 4 bases to trimming and J lost 2 bases; unmatched junction nucleotides: 14. This CDR3 is 18 amino acids long. DNA for the CDR3: TGTGCCATCAGTGGGCTTGTACAGGGGGCGCCGGACAACTATGGCTACACCTTC. Translated, it gives CAISGLVQGAPDNYGYTF.

The chain joins TRBV10-3 to TRBJ1-1; 8 nucleotides line up with TRBD1. With V trimmed by 2 bases and J by 6 bases, 20 bases remained unmatched. The CDR3 totals 19 residues. Germline CDR1 and CDR2: ENHRY and SYGVKD. In DNA form, the CDR3 reads TGTGCCATCAGTGAGGGCAGGGGGCGCCAAGTATGGTCTCCCGCTGAAGCTTTCTTT. This sequence encodes CAISEGRGRQVWSPAEAFF.

This clone was picked up one time. The chain combines TRBV19 with TRBJ1-4; the D gene is possibly TRBD1 (6 bases). From germline, CDR1 is LNHDA and CDR2 SQIVND (reference sequence). This CDR3 is 14 amino acids long. Trimming cost V 3 bases and J 5 bases, with 10 bases left between them. This chain's CDR3 is CASSIGQNNEKLFF. The CDR3 DNA reads TGTGCCAGTAGTATCGGACAGAACAATGAAAAACTGTTTTTT.